The clone carrying this T cell receptor (beta chain) was counted between two and nine times. Looked up from germline, CDR1 is LGHNA and CDR2 is YNFKEQ. This CDR3 contains 17 residues. V gave up 3 bases and J gave up 9 bases, with 21 bases separating them. This specimen comes from a study of CD8+ T cells in alopecia areata. Treatment reported: oral pan-JAK inhibitor, 5-10 mg twice daily. In each case, RNA was isolated and then reverse transcribed into cDNA as the sequencing template. Produced via immunoSEQ multiplex PCR; TCRdb's table is partial and in-frame only. The sample carries roughly 180,000 clones, 45% to 60% recorded once.

The sequenced sample was CD8+ T cells sorted from blood, obtained at roughly week 53, from a patient treated with tofacitinib. This TCR derives from a human donor with alopecia areata. V usage is TRBV4-2 and J usage is TRBJ1-6; D call uncertain. For the CDR3, the DNA is TGTGCCAGCAGCCACGGAGACCGGCCCCGAAGTAGTTCACCCCTCCACTTT. It yields the protein CASSHGDRPRSSSPLHF.